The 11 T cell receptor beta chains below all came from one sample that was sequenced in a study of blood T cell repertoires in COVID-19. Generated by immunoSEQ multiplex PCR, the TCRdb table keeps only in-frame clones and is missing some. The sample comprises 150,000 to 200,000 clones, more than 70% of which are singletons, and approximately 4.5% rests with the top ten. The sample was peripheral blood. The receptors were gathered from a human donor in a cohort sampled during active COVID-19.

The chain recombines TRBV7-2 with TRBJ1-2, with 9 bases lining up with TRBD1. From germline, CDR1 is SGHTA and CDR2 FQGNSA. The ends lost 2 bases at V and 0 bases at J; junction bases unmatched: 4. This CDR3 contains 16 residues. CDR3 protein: CASSLPDRGANYGYTF. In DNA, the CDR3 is TGTGCCAGCAGCTTACCGGACAGGGGAGCTAACTATGGCTACACCTTC.

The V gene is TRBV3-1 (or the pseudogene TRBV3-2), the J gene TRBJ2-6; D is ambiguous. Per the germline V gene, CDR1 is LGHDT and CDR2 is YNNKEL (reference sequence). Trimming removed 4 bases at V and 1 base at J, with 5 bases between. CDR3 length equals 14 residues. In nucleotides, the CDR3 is TGTGCCAGCAGCCTTAAATCTGGGGCCAACGTCCTGACTTTC. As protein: CASSLKSGANVLTF.

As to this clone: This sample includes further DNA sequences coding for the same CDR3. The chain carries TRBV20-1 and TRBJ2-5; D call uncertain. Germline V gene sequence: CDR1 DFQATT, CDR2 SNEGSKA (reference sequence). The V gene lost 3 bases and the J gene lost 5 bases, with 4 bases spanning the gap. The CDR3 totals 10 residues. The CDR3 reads CSASGETQYF. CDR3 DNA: TGCAGTGCTAGCGGGGAGACCCAGTACTTC.

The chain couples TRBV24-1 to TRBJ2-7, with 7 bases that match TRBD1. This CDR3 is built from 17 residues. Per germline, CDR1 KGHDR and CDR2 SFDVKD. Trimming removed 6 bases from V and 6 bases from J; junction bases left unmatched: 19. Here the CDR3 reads CATSIIPWKGADGEQYF. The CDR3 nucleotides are TGTGCCACCAGTATAATCCCGTGGAAGGGGGCGGATGGCGAGCAGTACTTC.

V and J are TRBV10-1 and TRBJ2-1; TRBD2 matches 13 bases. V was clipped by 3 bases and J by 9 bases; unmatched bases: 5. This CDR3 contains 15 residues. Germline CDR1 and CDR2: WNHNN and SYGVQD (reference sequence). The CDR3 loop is CASSELAGGPGEQFF. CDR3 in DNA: TGCGCCAGCAGTGAACTAGCGGGGGGGCCTGGTGAGCAGTTCTTC.

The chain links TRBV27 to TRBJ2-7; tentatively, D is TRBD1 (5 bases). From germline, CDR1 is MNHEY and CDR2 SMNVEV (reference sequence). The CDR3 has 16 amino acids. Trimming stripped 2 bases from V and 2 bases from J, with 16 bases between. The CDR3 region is CASSLGSAGYPYEQYF. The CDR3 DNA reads TGTGCCAGCAGTTTAGGTTCGGCAGGGTACCCCTACGAGCAGTACTTC.

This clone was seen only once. The CDR3 bases are TGTGCCAGCAGCCAAGTAGGCCGGGACATGAACACTGAAGCTTTCTTT. This translates into CASSQVGRDMNTEAFF. V usage is TRBV4-2 and J usage is TRBJ1-1, with D perhaps matching TRBD1 (6 bases). The length of the CDR3 is 16 residues. Trimming shortened V by 1 base and J by 0 bases, and 12 bases separated the two germline ends. Germline-derived CDR1 and CDR2 are LGHNA and YNFKEQ.

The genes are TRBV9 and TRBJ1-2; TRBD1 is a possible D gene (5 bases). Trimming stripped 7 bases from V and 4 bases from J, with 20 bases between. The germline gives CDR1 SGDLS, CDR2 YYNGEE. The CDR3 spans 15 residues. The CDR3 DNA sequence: TGTGCCAGCGGGGGGGGAGCCCTCGAGGGCTATGGCTACACCTTC. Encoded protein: CASGGGALEGYGYTF.

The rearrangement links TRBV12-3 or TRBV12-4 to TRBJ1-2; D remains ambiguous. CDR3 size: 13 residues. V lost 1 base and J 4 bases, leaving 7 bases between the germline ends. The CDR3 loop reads CASSLEQIYGYTF. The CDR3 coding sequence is TGTGCCAGCAGTTTAGAACAAATCTATGGCTACACCTTC.

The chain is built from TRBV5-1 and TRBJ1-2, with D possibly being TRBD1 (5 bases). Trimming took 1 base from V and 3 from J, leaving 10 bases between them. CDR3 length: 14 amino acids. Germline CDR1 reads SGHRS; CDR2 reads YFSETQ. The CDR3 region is CASSLYGGDYGYTF. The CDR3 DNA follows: TGCGCCAGCAGCTTGTATGGGGGGGACTATGGCTACACCTTC. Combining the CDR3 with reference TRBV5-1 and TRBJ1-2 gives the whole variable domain KAGVTQTPRYLIKTRGQQVTLSCSPISGHRSVSWYQQTPGQGLQFLFEYFSETQRNKGNFPGRFSGRQFSNSRSEMNVSTLELGDSALYLCASSLYGGDYGYTFGSGTRLTVV.

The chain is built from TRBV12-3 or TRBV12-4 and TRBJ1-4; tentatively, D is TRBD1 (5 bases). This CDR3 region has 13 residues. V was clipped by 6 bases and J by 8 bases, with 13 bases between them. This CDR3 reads CASSKGEGEKLFF. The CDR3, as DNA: TGTGCCAGCAGCAAAGGGGAGGGCGAAAAACTGTTTTTT.